A single count supports the clone carrying this T cell receptor beta chain. Its antigen is undetermined. The data originate from a study of beta chain features in type 1 diabetes. Expressed TCRB transcripts got sequenced, as all isolated RNA was reverse transcribed. TCRdb's copy holds only in-frame clones and misses some; the assay was immunoSEQ multiplex PCR. The repertoire holds roughly 380,000 clones, with around 20% as singletons. Notes on the study in general: There was no resolution here of whether HLA type influences TCRB rearrangement. The naive, central memory and Treg TCRB repertoires of patients appeared to be more similar to one another than those of healthy donors.

The TCR originated in a woman younger than 35 in good health. Sequences were obtained from naive CD4+ T cells from blood.

Written as DNA, the CDR3 is TGTGCCACCCAGAGGACAGGGGAGGGAGAGACCCAGTACTTC. Residues: CATQRTGEGETQYF. This chain joins TRBV27 and TRBJ2-5; the match to TRBD1 covers 9 bases. V lost 10 bases, J lost 4 bases, and 10 bases stayed unmatched. Germline V gene data show CDR1 as MNHEY and CDR2 as SMNVEV (reference sequence). This CDR3 contains 14 residues.